A single sample is the source of the 31 T cell receptor beta chains below, sequenced in a study of Graves' ophthalmopathy and Graves' hyperthyroidism. For repertoire sequencing, the TCR beta CDR3 regions were amplified from RNA transcripts. The first-round RT-PCR employed HTBI primers together with the Qiagen OneStep RT-PCR kit. A multiplex PCR was then performed as the second round. TCRdb fed the multiplex PCR reads into MiXCR, producing one record per CDR3 protein. The sample lists around 1.1 million distinct CDR3 sequences; roughly 35% were seen once. Sequenced material: peripheral blood or thyroid tissue (not recorded which). The receptors here all came from an adult man with Graves' hyperthyroidism.

This clonotype appeared a few times. V gene TRBV7-9 combines with J gene TRBJ2-7; 8 nucleotides match TRBD1. Germline CDR1 and CDR2: SEHNR and FQNEAQ (reference sequence). Trimming removed 6 bases from V and 2 bases from J; junction bases left unmatched: 6. This CDR3 has 14 residues. The CDR3 nucleotides are TGTGCCAGCAGGCGGACAGGGTCCGCCTACGAGCAGTACTTC. It yields the protein CASRRTGSAYEQYF.

Here the CDR3 DNA reads TGTGCCAGCAGCAAACAGGGGTTAGATGGCTACACCTTC. It yields the protein CASSKQGLDGYTF. V gene TRBV10-3 combines with J gene TRBJ1-2, with 7 bases aligning to TRBD1. From germline, CDR1 is ENHRY and CDR2 SYGVKD. Germline trimming cut 10 bases from V and 6 bases from J; bases unmatched to any gene: 11. The CDR3 length is 13 residues.

The chain combines TRBV29-1 with TRBJ1-2; 7 bases agree with TRBD1. V trimming: 3 bases; J trimming: 8 bases; junction bases outside the gene matches: 9. CDR1 and CDR2 from the germline V gene are SQVTM and ANQGSEA. The CDR3 length is 13 residues. The CDR3, as DNA: TGCAGCGTTGATATGGGGCAGACAGGGGGCTACACCTTC. This codes for CSVDMGQTGGYTF. The whole variable domain, filled in from reference TRBV29-1 and TRBJ1-2, reads SAVISQKPSRDICQRGTSLTIQCQVDSQVTMMFWYRQQPGQSLTLIATANQGSEATYESGFVIDKFPISRPNLTFSTLTVSNMSPEDSSIYLCSVDMGQTGGYTFGSGTRLTVV.

The chain links TRBV7-8 to TRBJ2-5; no firm D call. This CDR3 has 16 residues. Germline V gene data show CDR1 as SGHVS and CDR2 as FQNEAQ. The ends were cut back, 1 base at V and 0 bases at J, with 12 bases in the middle. The CDR3 is CASSLGHRDYQETQYF. The DNA of the CDR3 is TGTGCCAGCAGCTTAGGGCACCGAGACTACCAAGAGACCCAGTACTTC.

This clonotype appeared a few times. Germline and junction disagree at one end, which may indicate a read error. J is TRBJ2-3 and V is TRBV10-3; D call uncertain. The CDR3 has 15 amino acids. CDR1 and CDR2 (germline): ENHRY, SYGVKD. CDR3 residues: CASSTEGASTDTQYF. The CDR3 DNA reads TGTGCCAGCAGTACTGAAGGTGCTAGCACAGATACGCAGTATTTT.

This clonotype was counted ten times or more. The rearrangement links TRBV7-9 to TRBJ2-7, with D possibly being TRBD1 (5 bases). The CDR3 totals 13 residues. The germline gives CDR1 SEHNR, CDR2 FQNEAQ (reference sequence). V gave up 4 bases and J gave up 1 base, with 8 bases separating them. CDR3 loop: CASSSDKSYEQYF. For the CDR3, the DNA is TGTGCCAGCAGCTCGGACAAGTCCTACGAGCAGTACTTC.

Many counts were recorded for this clonotype. The rearrangement joins TRBV29-1 to TRBJ1-1; no definite D call. V dropped 3 bases and J dropped 1 base, with 9 bases sitting between them. The CDR3 consists of 13 residues. CDR1 is SQVTM, CDR2 ANQGSEA, per germline. The CDR3 protein is CSVDTPSNTEAFF. The DNA of the CDR3 is TGCAGCGTTGATACGCCATCGAACACTGAAGCTTTCTTT.

The gene calls are TRBV10-2 and TRBJ1-5, with no clear D. V gave up 4 bases and J gave up 3 bases, with 10 bases separating them. Germline-derived CDR1 and CDR2 are WSHSY and SAAADI. The CDR3 runs 14 residues. The CDR3 loop is CASSGNSYNQPQHF. As DNA, the CDR3 is TGCGCCAGCAGTGGAAACAGTTACAATCAGCCCCAGCATTTT.

This clonotype has at least ten counts. This rearrangement joins TRBV12-3 or TRBV12-4 to TRBJ1-2, with D tentatively TRBD1 (5 bases). With 6 bases removed from V and 4 bases from J, the gap between germline ends came to 9 bases. The CDR3 is made up of 12 amino acids. CDR3 sequence reads: CASSRDFYGYTF. Written as DNA, the CDR3 is TGTGCCAGCAGCCGGGACTTCTATGGCTACACCTTC.

This clonotype showed up many times. The rearrangement joins TRBV10-1 to TRBJ2-2; 7 bases align to TRBD1. The V and J ends lost 8 bases and 0 bases, in that order; junction bases with no gene match: 6. Germline values: CDR1 WNHNN, CDR2 SYGVQD (reference sequence). The CDR3 loop spans 15 amino acids. In DNA form, the CDR3 reads TGCGCCAGCTCTCAGGGGACAGCGAACACCGGGGAGCTGTTTTTT. Residues: CASSQGTANTGELFF.

This clonotype was observed many times. The chain combines TRBV29-1 with TRBJ2-5; tentative D call: TRBD1 (5 bases). The germline gives CDR1 SQVTM, CDR2 ANQGSEA. CDR3 length: 12 amino acids. The V and J ends lost 4 bases and 5 bases respectively, with 11 bases between them. CDR3 sequence reads: CSVAREGETQYF. Here the CDR3 DNA reads TGCAGCGTTGCCAGGGAAGGGGAGACCCAGTACTTC.

Concerning this clonotype itself: A read error may explain this, as a much larger clone is one base away. The gene calls are TRBV7-9 and TRBJ1-5; D might be TRBD1 (5 bases). Germline lookup yields CDR1 SEHNR and CDR2 FQNEAQ (reference sequence). The CDR3 consists of 15 residues. V lost 5 bases and J lost 7, with 18 bases in between. The CDR3 loop reads CASSTSRGEGQPQHF. In DNA form, the CDR3 reads TGTGCCAGCAGCACTTCTCGGGGAGAGGGGCAGCCCCAGCATTTT.

In its sample, this clonotype was seen many times. V is TRBV29-1 and J is TRBJ1-5, with D perhaps TRBD1 (5 bases). Per the germline V gene, CDR1 is SQVTM and CDR2 is ANQGSEA. The CDR3 is 12 amino acids. V gave up 6 bases and J gave up 5 bases, with 11 bases separating them. The CDR3 region has the DNA TGCAGCGTCGGGACGGCGGATCAGCCCCAGCATTTT. As protein: CSVGTADQPQHF.

This clonotype was observed at least ten times. This chain connects TRBV12-3 or TRBV12-4 to TRBJ2-5; D gene ambiguous. Trimming left V 1 base short and J 5 bases short, with 8 bases between. This CDR3 spans 13 amino acids. The CDR3 is CASSLVQRETQYF. DNA for the CDR3: TGTGCCAGCAGTTTAGTTCAGAGGGAGACCCAGTACTTC.

This clonotype has more than one count but fewer than ten. The V and J genes are TRBV11-2 and TRBJ2-5; D is tentatively TRBD1 or TRBD2 (5 bases each). Germline loops: CDR1 SGHAT, CDR2 FQNNGV. This CDR3 region has 17 residues. V gave up 3 bases and J gave up 5 bases, with 22 bases separating them. The CDR3 reads CASSFGQGSIPGETQYF. Written as DNA, the CDR3 is TGTGCCAGCAGCTTCGGGCAAGGGAGTATACCAGGGGAGACCCAGTACTTC.

This clonotype was seen only a few times. This rearrangement joins TRBV7-2 to TRBJ2-7, with TRBD2 matching 9 bases. Losses at the gene ends were 4 bases for V and 2 bases for J; bases not matched to a gene: 6. The CDR3 has 15 amino acids. Germline-derived CDR1 and CDR2 are SGHTA and FQGNSA. The CDR3 DNA reads TGTGCCAGCAGCTCCACTAGCGGGTACACCTACGAGCAGTACTTC. It codes for CASSSTSGYTYEQYF.

In this sample, this clonotype turned up a few times. V gene TRBV2 combines with J gene TRBJ1-6; the D gene is possibly TRBD1 (5 bases). The CDR3 covers 14 residues. CDR1 is SNHLY and CDR2 is FYNNEI in the germline V gene. The V end lost 8 bases, the J end lost 6 bases, and 14 bases lay between the germline ends. The CDR3 DNA is TGTGCCAGCCGGGGGGAGTCGGTTAATTCACCCCTCCACTTT. Protein sequence: CASRGESVNSPLHF.

The V call is TRBV7-9, the J call TRBJ2-7; 14 nucleotides match TRBD2. CDR3 length equals 17 residues. The germline V gene has CDR1 SEHNR and CDR2 FQNEAQ (reference sequence). Trimming took 5 bases from V and 3 from J; bases not matched to a gene: 9. CDR3 in amino acids: CASSHGTSGSGVYEQYF. Here the CDR3 DNA reads TGTGCCAGCAGCCATGGGACTAGCGGGAGCGGGGTCTACGAGCAGTACTTC.

This clonotype has more than one count but fewer than ten. The rearrangement uses TRBV4-3 and TRBJ1-1; D not resolved. Germline CDR1 and CDR2: LGHNA and YSLEER. The CDR3 totals 14 residues. V shed 0 bases and J shed 4 bases, with 9 bases lying between them. CDR3 nucleotides: TGCGCCAGCAGCCAAGATAGAGAAGCCACTGAAGCTTTCTTT. Amino acids: CASSQDREATEAFF.

This clonotype appeared a single time. The chain links TRBV7-9 to TRBJ2-5; tentative D call: TRBD1 (6 bases). CDR1 SEHNR and CDR2 FQNEAQ come from the germline V gene (reference sequence). The CDR3 loop spans 16 amino acids. V was trimmed by 3 bases and J by 2 bases, leaving 16 bases between them. CDR3 residues: CASSFSTSQGQETQYF. CDR3 DNA sequence: TGTGCCAGCAGCTTTAGTACGTCCCAGGGGCAAGAGACCCAGTACTTC.

This clonotype appeared many times. The CDR3 DNA is TGTGCCAGTAGGCAGCAGGGGTCTGAAGCTTTCTTT. Translated: CASRQQGSEAFF. The V and J genes are TRBV19 and TRBJ1-1; the D gene is possibly TRBD1 (6 bases). Germline CDR1 is LNHDA and CDR2 is SQIVND (reference sequence). This CDR3 has 12 amino acids. Trimming shortened V by 6 bases and J by 6 bases, and 11 bases separated the two germline ends.

In this sample, this clonotype turned up many times. The gene calls are TRBV5-5 and TRBJ2-2, with 9 bases identical to TRBD1. The V and J ends lost 3 bases and 7 bases, in that order; junction bases with no gene match: 10. Germline CDR1 is SGHKS and CDR2 is YYEKEE (reference sequence). There are 16 residues in the CDR3. The CDR3 sequence: CASSSRTGEHDGELFF. Written as DNA, the CDR3 is TGTGCCAGCAGCTCGCGGACAGGGGAGCATGACGGGGAGCTGTTTTTT.

This clonotype was observed a handful of times. The chain couples TRBV7-9 to TRBJ2-7; 7 bases are a match to TRBD1. The CDR3 loop spans 14 amino acids. The germline gives CDR1 SEHNR, CDR2 FQNEAQ (reference sequence). After removal of 1 base from V and 6 bases from J, the junction contained 6 bases not matched to a gene. DNA for the CDR3: TGTGCCAGCAGCTTAGAGACAGGGCTAAGCGAGCAGTACTTC. This encodes CASSLETGLSEQYF. The full variable domain, in which reference TRBV7-9 and TRBJ2-7 provide the parts outside the CDR3, is DTGVSQNPRHKITKRGQNVTFRCDPISEHNRLYWYRQTLGQGPEFLTYFQNEAQLEKSRLLSDRFSAERPKGSFSTLEIQRTEQGDSAMYLCASSLETGLSEQYFGPGTRLTVT.

As regards this clonotype: The junction differs from germline at one of its ends, possibly a read error. CDR3 nucleotide sequence: TGTGCCAGCAGGGCATGGCACACCGGGGAGCTGTCTTGG. It specifies CASRAWHTGELSW. The rearrangement links TRBV12-3 or TRBV12-4 to TRBJ2-2; possible D gene TRBD2, 5 bases. The CDR3 extends over 13 amino acids.

This clonotype was observed a handful of times. This chain joins TRBV13 and TRBJ1-2; D gene uncertain. CDR3 length: 14 amino acids. V lost 1 base and J lost 5, with 11 bases in between. Germline-derived CDR1 and CDR2 are PRHDT and FYEKMQ (reference sequence). CDR3 sequence: CASSLEAGSYGYTF. Written as DNA, the CDR3 is TGTGCCAGCAGCTTAGAGGCGGGAAGTTATGGCTACACCTTC. Based on the CDR3 plus reference TRBV13 and TRBJ1-2, the full variable domain is AAGVIQSPRHLIKEKRETATLKCYPIPRHDTVYWYQQGPGQDPQFLISFYEKMQSDKGSIPDRFSAQQFSDYHSELNMSSLELGDSALYFCASSLEAGSYGYTFGSGTRLTVV.

There are a few counts of this clonotype. The chain recombines TRBV12-3 or TRBV12-4 with TRBJ2-5; the D call may be TRBD1 or TRBD2 (5 bases each). The CDR3 covers 16 residues. Trimming cost V 6 bases and J 5 bases, with 22 bases left between them. CDR3 DNA sequence: TGTGCCAGCAGCCCAATCCCGGGACCCCCGCTGGAGACCCAGTACTTC. This sequence encodes CASSPIPGPPLETQYF.

This clonotype was picked up many times. This sequence joins TRBV20-1 and TRBJ2-7; 7 bases are a match to TRBD2. J lost 2 bases, V lost 3 bases, and 7 bases had no gene match. Germline V gives CDR1 DFQATT, CDR2 SNEGSKA (reference sequence). This CDR3 is 14 amino acids long. The CDR3 DNA reads as TGCAGTGCTAGGACACTAGCGAACACCTACGAGCAGTACTTC. This encodes CSARTLANTYEQYF.

As for this clonotype: A clone one base away is much larger, so this may be a read error. The chain couples TRBV10-2 to TRBJ1-4; tentatively, D is TRBD1 (6 bases). The CDR3 covers 18 residues. Germline V CDR1 and CDR2: WSHSY, SAAADI. CDR3 sequence reads: CASSESLYRVPTNEKLYF. As DNA, the CDR3 is TGCGCCAGCAGTGAGTCTCTCTACAGGGTTCCAACTAATGAAAAACTGTATTTT.

This clonotype was seen a few times. The chain couples TRBV20-1 to TRBJ1-5; D is undetermined. Germline lookup yields CDR1 DFQATT and CDR2 SNEGSKA (reference sequence). Trimming pared 0 bases from V and 0 bases from J, leaving 12 bases between. The length of the CDR3 is 16 residues. This CDR3 reads CSARDSGSYSNQPQHF. In DNA, the CDR3 is TGCAGTGCTAGAGATTCGGGGAGTTATAGCAATCAGCCCCAGCATTTT.

This clonotype was recorded at least ten times. The V gene is TRBV7-8, the J gene TRBJ1-5; a weak D match, TRBD1 (5 bases). This CDR3 is 16 amino acids long. V was trimmed by 0 bases and J by 1 base, leaving 10 bases between them. CDR1 and CDR2 from the germline V gene are SGHVS and FQNEAQ. This CDR3 is CASSLAGWGSNQPQHF. CDR3 bases: TGTGCCAGCAGCTTAGCGGGGTGGGGGAGCAATCAGCCCCAGCATTTT.

The V gene is TRBV20-1, the J gene TRBJ2-7; tentatively, D is TRBD1 (5 bases). This CDR3 has 12 residues. The ends were cut back, 5 bases at V and 7 bases at J, with 15 bases in the middle. The germline gives CDR1 DFQATT, CDR2 SNEGSKA (reference sequence). The DNA of the CDR3 is TGCAGTGCTGACGACAAAGGGGATGAGCAGTACTTC. It encodes CSADDKGDEQYF.